These 27 T cell receptor beta chains share one sample of origin, sequenced in a study of blood T cell repertoires in COVID-19. TCRdb's copy holds only in-frame clones and misses some; the assay was immunoSEQ multiplex PCR. The sample has about 150,000 clones, 75% to 90% seen once. What was sequenced was PBMCs or T cells enriched from blood (not recorded which). The receptors derive from a woman in her forties who had been exposed to COVID-19.

The chain links TRBV6-5 to TRBJ1-6, with 12 bases fitting TRBD1. This CDR3 has 14 amino acids. Per germline, CDR1 MNHEY and CDR2 SVGAGI. V dropped 6 bases and J dropped 10; count of bases not matched to a gene: 4. CDR3 bases: TGTGCCAGCAGCCCCGGGACAGGGGGCTCACCCCTCCACTTT. This translates into CASSPGTGGSPLHF.

The rearrangement uses TRBV18 and TRBJ1-5; 7 bases match TRBD1. After removal of 0 bases from V and 7 bases from J, the junction contained 6 bases not matched to a gene. Germline V gives CDR1 KGHSH, CDR2 LQKENI. The CDR3 totals 15 residues. CDR3 sequence (DNA): TGTGCCAGCTCACCACCGACAGGGAATGGCCAGCCCCAGCATTTT. Protein sequence: CASSPPTGNGQPQHF.

The chain couples TRBV7-2 to TRBJ1-5; possible D gene TRBD1, 5 bases. Germline CDR1 is SGHTA and CDR2 is FQGNSA. V lost 4 bases and J lost 6, with 16 bases in between. CDR3 size: 15 residues. CDR3 region: CASSSLVSRAQPQHF. DNA for the CDR3: TGTGCCAGCAGCTCTCTGGTCAGCAGGGCTCAGCCCCAGCATTTT.

The gene calls are TRBV6-6 and TRBJ2-7; 9 bases fit TRBD2. This CDR3 has 13 residues. V dropped 5 bases and J dropped 2; count of bases not matched to a gene: 1. CDR1 is MNHNY and CDR2 is SVGAGI in the germline V gene (reference sequence). The CDR3: CASSLAGTYEQYF. The DNA for the CDR3 is TGTGCCAGCAGTCTAGCGGGAACCTACGAGCAGTACTTC.

In its sample, this clone was seen a few times. V is TRBV19 and J is TRBJ1-1; the D is unclear. The germline V gene has CDR1 LNHDA and CDR2 SQIVND (reference sequence). The CDR3 has 13 residues. Trimming took off 2 bases at V and 11 bases at J, with 15 bases between the two ends. The CDR3 spells CASSIYDGSKAFF. In nucleotides, the CDR3 is TGTGCCAGTAGTATATATGACGGGAGTAAGGCTTTCTTT.

With respect to this clone: A much bigger clone sits one base away, suggesting this may be a read error. This sample also contains other DNA sequences that code for the same CDR3. This chain uses TRBV3-1 (or the pseudogene TRBV3-2) with TRBJ2-7, with no clear D. The germline CDR1 and CDR2 sequences are LGHDT and YNNKEL (reference sequence). Trimming pared 0 bases from V and 2 bases from J, leaving 2 bases between. This CDR3 spans 12 amino acids. The CDR3, as DNA: TGTGCCAGCAGCCAAGATACCTACGAGCAGTACTTC. Its protein is CASSQDTYEQYF.

The chain uses TRBV9 and TRBJ2-5, with D hard to call. V lost 4 bases and J 7 bases, leaving 8 bases between the germline ends. Germline loops: CDR1 SGDLS, CDR2 YYNGEE. The length of the CDR3 is 11 residues. CDR3: CASSSKPTQYF. In nucleotides, the CDR3 is TGTGCCAGCAGCTCGAAGCCGACCCAGTACTTC.

This clone came up many times. Other DNA sequences from this sample encode an identical CDR3 as well. The chain joins TRBV5-4 to TRBJ1-2; D gene ambiguous. The V gene lost 5 bases and the J gene lost 4 bases, with 15 bases spanning the gap. Germline CDR1 and CDR2: SGHNT and YYREEE (reference sequence). The CDR3 is 14 amino acids. The chain's CDR3 is CASSHTGPSYGYTF. In nucleotides, the CDR3 is TGTGCCAGCAGTCATACTGGGCCAAGCTATGGCTACACCTTC.

The chain is built from TRBV2 and TRBJ2-3; D is perhaps TRBD1 (7 bases). With 7 bases removed from V and 0 bases from J, the gap between germline ends came to 11 bases. This CDR3 spans 14 amino acids. Germline V gives CDR1 SNHLY, CDR2 FYNNEI. The CDR3: CASNQGGSTDTQYF. The CDR3 nucleotides are TGTGCCAGCAACCAGGGGGGTAGCACAGATACGCAGTATTTT.

The J gene is TRBJ2-7, the V gene TRBV5-1; TRBD2 might be the D (5 bases). V was shortened by 5 bases and J by 2 bases, with 11 bases between the two germline ends. Germline-derived CDR1 and CDR2 are SGHRS and YFSETQ. This CDR3 has 13 residues. CDR3 protein: CASRNDGTYEQYF. As DNA, the CDR3 is TGCGCCAGCAGAAACGACGGGACCTACGAGCAGTACTTC.

The chain links TRBV27 to TRBJ1-2; 9 positions match TRBD1. Germline loops: CDR1 MNHEY, CDR2 SMNVEV (reference sequence). The CDR3 totals 13 residues. V lost 5 bases and J lost 5; bases outside the gene matches: 3. The CDR3 nucleotides read TGTGCCAGCAGTCTCGACAGGGGGTATGGCTACACCTTC. This gives the protein CASSLDRGYGYTF.

V usage is TRBV25-1 and J usage is TRBJ2-7; the match to TRBD1 covers 8 bases. Trimming at V came to 3 bases and at J to 3 bases, leaving 4 bases not matched to a gene. Germline V gives CDR1 MGHDK, CDR2 SYGVNS. This CDR3 spans 14 amino acids. DNA of the CDR3: TGTGCCAGCAGTGACCACAGGGGGTTCTACGAGCAGTACTTC. Its protein product is CASSDHRGFYEQYF.

This chain connects TRBV21-1 to TRBJ2-7; no DNA check was done on the table's D call, TRBD2. TRBV21-1 is noted as a pseudogene. The CDR3 extends over 13 amino acids. Written as DNA, the CDR3 is TGTGCCAGCAGCAAAGATTGCGGGAACGAGCAGTACTTC. Translating it yields CASSKDCGNEQYF.

The chain is built from TRBV5-1 and TRBJ2-1; tentatively, D is TRBD2 (5 bases). The CDR3 sequence is 16 residues long. The V gene's germline CDR1 is SGHRS and CDR2 YFSETQ. V was clipped by 5 bases and J by 4 bases, with 19 bases between them. The CDR3 here is CASRQRLPERYNEQFF. CDR3 nucleotides: TGCGCCAGCAGGCAGAGACTACCAGAACGTTACAATGAGCAGTTCTTC.

The chain links TRBV5-6 to TRBJ1-1; perhaps TRBD1 as D (5 bases). This CDR3 region has 16 residues. CDR1 SGHDT and CDR2 YYEEEE come from the germline V gene. V lost 1 base and J 0 bases, leaving 13 bases between the germline ends. Written as DNA, the CDR3 is TGTGCCAGCAGCTTGTGGGGCAGAGGATTGAACACTGAAGCTTTCTTT. It encodes CASSLWGRGLNTEAFF.

This sequence joins TRBV3-1 (or the pseudogene TRBV3-2) and TRBJ2-7; 9 bases are shared with TRBD2. The CDR3 extends over 15 amino acids. The V gene's germline CDR1 is LGHDT and CDR2 YNNKEL (reference sequence). Trimming at V came to 1 base and at J to 3 bases, leaving 4 bases not matched to a gene. CDR3 nucleotides: TGTGCCAGCAGCCAAGCACCGCGGGGGGGCTACGAGCAGTACTTC. Protein: CASSQAPRGGYEQYF.

V and J are TRBV5-6 and TRBJ1-1; 9 bases are shared with TRBD1. Germline V lookup: CDR1 SGHDT, CDR2 YYEEEE. With V trimmed by 5 bases and J by 6 bases, 8 bases remained unmatched. CDR3 length: 14 residues. The CDR3 protein is CASSRQGVWSEAFF. The CDR3 DNA sequence: TGTGCCAGCAGTCGACAGGGGGTTTGGTCTGAAGCTTTCTTT.

This chain joins TRBV9 and TRBJ2-7, with 8 bases lining up with TRBD1. V shed 0 bases, J shed 4 bases, and the junction held 3 bases outside the gene matches. From germline, CDR1 is SGDLS and CDR2 YYNGEE. The CDR3 has 14 residues. CDR3 in amino acids: CASSVAGGTYEQYF. The CDR3 nucleotides read TGTGCCAGCAGCGTAGCAGGGGGCACGTACGAGCAGTACTTC.

The gene calls are TRBV11-2 and TRBJ2-3, with 12 bases matching TRBD2. The J segment lost 6 bases and the V segment lost 3 bases, leaving 13 bases of the junction unmatched. CDR3 size: 18 residues. CDR1 SGHAT and CDR2 FQNNGV come from the germline V gene. The CDR3 loop is CASSFTIPSGRAKDTQYF. In nucleotides, the CDR3 is TGTGCCAGCAGCTTCACAATACCTAGCGGGAGGGCCAAGGATACGCAGTATTTT. Full variable domain (missing parts from reference TRBV11-2 and TRBJ2-3): EAGVAQSPRYKIIEKRQSVAFWCNPISGHATLYWYQQILGQGPKLLIQFQNNGVVDDSQLPKDRFSAERLKGVDSTLKIQPAKLEDSAVYLCASSFTIPSGRAKDTQYFGPGTRLTVL.

V is TRBV19 and J is TRBJ1-1, with D possibly being TRBD1 (6 bases). CDR1 LNHDA and CDR2 SQIVND come from the germline V gene (reference sequence). The CDR3 contains 13 residues. The V end was cut by 3 bases, the J end by 6 bases, with 11 bases between. The CDR3 DNA follows: TGTGCCAGTAGTATCTCCAGGGGCTCTGAAGCTTTCTTT. It is translated as CASSISRGSEAFF. The variable domain in full, completed from reference TRBV19 and TRBJ1-1, reads DGGITQSPKYLFRKEGQNVTLSCEQNLNHDAMYWYRQDPGQGLRLIYYSQIVNDFQKGDIAEGYSVSREKKESFPLTVTSAQKNPTAFYLCASSISRGSEAFFGQGTRLTVV.

The chain is built from TRBV7-9 and TRBJ1-4, with a weak D call TRBD1 (6 bases). This CDR3 is built from 14 residues. Trimming left V 3 bases short and J 6 bases short, with 11 bases between. Germline V gives CDR1 SEHNR, CDR2 FQNEAQ (reference sequence). CDR3 sequence (DNA): TGTGCCAGCAGCTTTGGGGGCGGAGATGAAAAACTGTTTTTT. Its translation is CASSFGGGDEKLFF.

This clone has only a few counts. The chain joins TRBV7-7 to TRBJ1-5; 9 nucleotides align to TRBD1. The CDR3 covers 16 residues. Germline V gene data show CDR1 as SSHAT and CDR2 as FNYEAQ (reference sequence). J gave up 4 bases and V 2 bases, and 6 bases lay outside the gene matches. CDR3 region: CASSLRLGQGNQPQHF. CDR3 sequence (DNA): TGTGCCAGCAGCTTACGGTTGGGACAGGGAAATCAGCCCCAGCATTTT.

The chain is built from TRBV2 and TRBJ1-1; D possibly corresponds to TRBD1 (6 bases). The germline V gene encodes CDR1 SNHLY and CDR2 FYNNEI. V was shortened by 0 bases and J by 3 bases, with 8 bases between the two germline ends. The CDR3 is 14 amino acids. In nucleotides, the CDR3 is TGTGCCAGCAGTGAAGCGGGGGGGCACACTGAAGCTTTCTTT. This encodes CASSEAGGHTEAFF.

The gene calls are TRBV5-4 and TRBJ1-5; D unclear. Deletions cut 4 bases from V and 8 bases from J, with 13 bases between. Germline lookup yields CDR1 SGHNT and CDR2 YYREEE (reference sequence). This CDR3 spans 13 amino acids. CDR3 residues: CASSRAGEEPQHF. For the CDR3, the DNA is TGTGCCAGCAGCCGCGCAGGTGAAGAGCCCCAGCATTTT.

The rearrangement uses TRBV18 and TRBJ2-7; 8 bases align to TRBD1. This CDR3 has 15 amino acids. CDR1 is KGHSH, CDR2 LQKENI, per germline. The junction had 3 bases not matched to a gene; V was cut back by 1 base and J by 1 base. The CDR3 DNA reads TGTGCCAGCTCACCACGGAGGGACAGGTCCTACGAGCAGTACTTC. It is translated as CASSPRRDRSYEQYF.

The chain is built from TRBV19 and TRBJ1-1; D not certain. CDR1 and CDR2 (germline): LNHDA, SQIVND (reference sequence). The V and J ends lost 3 bases and 0 bases respectively, with 14 bases between them. The CDR3 has 16 amino acids. The CDR3 bases are TGTGCCAGTAGTATCTCCGGGAGGCCAATGAACACTGAAGCTTTCTTT. Its translation: CASSISGRPMNTEAFF.

V is TRBV9 and J is TRBJ2-2; unclear D gene. This CDR3 has 16 residues. The germline gives CDR1 SGDLS, CDR2 YYNGEE. V was trimmed by 9 bases and J by 2 bases, leaving 20 bases between them. CDR3 nucleotides: TGTGCCACTTCCCGTGGGTCGGGTACTAACACCGGGGAGCTGTTTTTT. Amino acids: CATSRGSGTNTGELFF. Drawing the rest from reference TRBV9 and TRBJ2-2, the complete variable domain is DSGVTQTPKHLITATGQRVTLRCSPRSGDLSVYWYQQSLDQGLQFLIQYYNGEERAKGNILERFSAQQFPDLHSELNLSSLELGDSALYFCATSRGSGTNTGELFFGEGSRLTVL.